Given below is one TCR beta chain in context. Its cognate antigen is unknown. Mismatch with germline at one junction end may stem from a read error. This CDR3 has 16 residues. In germline, CDR1 is MNHEY, CDR2 SMNVEV (reference sequence). The data are from a study of T-cell memory formation after mild COVID-19. The study, taken as a whole, reports: CD4/CD8 balance characterized clones contracting day 15 to 85, and CD4+ skew characterized later expanders. Mainly CM and EM harbored the contracting CD4+ clones; mainly EMRA harbored the CD8+ ones.

TCR alpha and TCR beta cDNA libraries with sample barcodes and UMIs came from 5'RACE using constant-segment primers. TCRdb re-called the 5' RACE reads with MiXCR, one entry per CDR3 protein. In the table there are roughly 450,000 distinct CDR3 sequences, over 15% of which are singletons. The source of this sequence is an adult woman who had mild COVID-19 (a few samples of this study predate the infection). Cell type and time point are not known. Sequenced sample: PBMCs or a T cell subset sorted from them (not recorded which). The chain has TRBV27 and TRBJ2-7; 11 bases align to TRBD1. The CDR3, as DNA: TGTGCAAGCAGTTTATCCGGACAGGGGGCTCAATACGAGCAGTACTTC. Translation gives CASSLSGQGAQYEQYF.